This T cell receptor beta chain was documented in a study of CD8 T cells in Susac syndrome. On the study more broadly: The Susac syndrome patients that were sequenced included more than 5 with active disease and under ten in remission. Patients with Susac syndrome had blood drawn and were at that point therapy-naive, on corticosteroids, or on intravenous immunoglobulin alone. Study-wide points: An acknowledgment was made by the study that its TCR sequencing and HLA analysis involved relatively few individuals. In total CD8+ repertoires, sixteen Susac-specific public clones were found, and CD8+ TEMRA repertoires had a few.

When the RNA was reverse transcribed, random hexamers were used with an input of roughly 0.45 to 1 ug. Via MiXCR, TCRdb re-called the immunoSEQ multiplex PCR reads, giving one row per CDR3 protein. Of about 83,000 distinct CDR3 sequences listed, more than 85% are singletons. A word on this clonotype: Its antigen is not known.

In germline, CDR1 is SGDLS, CDR2 YYNGEE. The CDR3 length is 15 residues. The V gene lost 0 bases and the J gene lost 2 bases, with 12 bases spanning the gap. Sample: CD8+ T cells from PBMCs. The clonotype originates from a human donor with Susac syndrome. The genes are TRBV9 and TRBJ2-7; maybe TRBD2 (5 bases). For the CDR3, the DNA is TGTGCCAGCAGCGTAGATCCGGGATCAGCCTACGAGCAGTACTTC. It is translated as CASSVDPGSAYEQYF.